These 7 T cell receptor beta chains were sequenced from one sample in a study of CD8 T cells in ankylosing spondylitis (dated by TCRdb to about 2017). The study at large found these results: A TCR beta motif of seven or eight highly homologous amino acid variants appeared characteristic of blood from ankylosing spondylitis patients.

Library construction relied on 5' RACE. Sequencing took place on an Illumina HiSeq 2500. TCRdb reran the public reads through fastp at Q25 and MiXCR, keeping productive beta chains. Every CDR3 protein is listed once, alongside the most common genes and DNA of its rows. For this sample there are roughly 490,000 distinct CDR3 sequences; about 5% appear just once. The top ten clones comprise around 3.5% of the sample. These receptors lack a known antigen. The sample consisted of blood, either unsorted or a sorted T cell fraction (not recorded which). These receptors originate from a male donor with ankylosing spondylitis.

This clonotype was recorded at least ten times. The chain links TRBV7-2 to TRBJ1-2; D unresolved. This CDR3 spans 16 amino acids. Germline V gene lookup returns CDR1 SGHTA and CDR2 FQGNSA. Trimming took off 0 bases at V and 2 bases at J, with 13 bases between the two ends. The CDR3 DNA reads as TGTGCCAGCAGCTTAGCGGGCGGGCGTTTGAACTATGGCTACACCTTC. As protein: CASSLAGGRLNYGYTF.

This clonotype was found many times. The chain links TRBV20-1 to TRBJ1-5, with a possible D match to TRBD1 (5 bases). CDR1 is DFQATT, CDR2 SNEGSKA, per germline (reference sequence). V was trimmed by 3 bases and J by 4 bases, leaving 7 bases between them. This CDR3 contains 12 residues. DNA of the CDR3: TGCAGTGCTAGTAGGGGTAATCAGCCCCAGCATTTT. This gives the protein CSASRGNQPQHF.

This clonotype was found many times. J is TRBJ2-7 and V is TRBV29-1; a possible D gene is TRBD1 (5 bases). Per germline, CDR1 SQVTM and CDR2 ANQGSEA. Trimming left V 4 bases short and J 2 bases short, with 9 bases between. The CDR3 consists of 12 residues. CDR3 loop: CSVGGGTYEQYF. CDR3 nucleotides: TGCAGCGTTGGGGGCGGAACCTACGAGCAGTACTTC.

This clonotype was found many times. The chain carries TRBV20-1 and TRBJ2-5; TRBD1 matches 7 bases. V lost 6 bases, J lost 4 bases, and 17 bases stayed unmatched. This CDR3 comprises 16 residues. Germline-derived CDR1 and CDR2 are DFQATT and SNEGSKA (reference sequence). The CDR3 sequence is CSAVGGFGTVGETQYF. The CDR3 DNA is TGCAGTGCCGTAGGGGGTTTCGGGACAGTCGGAGAGACCCAGTACTTC.

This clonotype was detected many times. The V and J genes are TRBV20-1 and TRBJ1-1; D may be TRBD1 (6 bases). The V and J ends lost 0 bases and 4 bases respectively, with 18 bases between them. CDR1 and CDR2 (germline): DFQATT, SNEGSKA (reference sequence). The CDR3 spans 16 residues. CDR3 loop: CSARDMRTMGATEAFF. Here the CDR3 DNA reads TGCAGTGCTAGAGATATGCGGACGATGGGGGCCACTGAAGCTTTCTTT.

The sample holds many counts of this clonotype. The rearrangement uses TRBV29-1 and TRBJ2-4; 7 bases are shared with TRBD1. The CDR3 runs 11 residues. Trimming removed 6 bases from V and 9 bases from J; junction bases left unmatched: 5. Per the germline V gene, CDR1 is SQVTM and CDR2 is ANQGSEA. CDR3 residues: CSVTTGVIQYF. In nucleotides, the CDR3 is TGCAGCGTGACCACAGGGGTCATTCAGTACTTC.

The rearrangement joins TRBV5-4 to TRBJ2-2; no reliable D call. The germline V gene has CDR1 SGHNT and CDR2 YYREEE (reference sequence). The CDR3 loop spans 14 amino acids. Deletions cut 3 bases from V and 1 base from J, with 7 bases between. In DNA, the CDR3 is TGTGCCAGCAGCTACAGCATGAACACCGGGGAGCTGTTTTTT. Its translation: CASSYSMNTGELFF.